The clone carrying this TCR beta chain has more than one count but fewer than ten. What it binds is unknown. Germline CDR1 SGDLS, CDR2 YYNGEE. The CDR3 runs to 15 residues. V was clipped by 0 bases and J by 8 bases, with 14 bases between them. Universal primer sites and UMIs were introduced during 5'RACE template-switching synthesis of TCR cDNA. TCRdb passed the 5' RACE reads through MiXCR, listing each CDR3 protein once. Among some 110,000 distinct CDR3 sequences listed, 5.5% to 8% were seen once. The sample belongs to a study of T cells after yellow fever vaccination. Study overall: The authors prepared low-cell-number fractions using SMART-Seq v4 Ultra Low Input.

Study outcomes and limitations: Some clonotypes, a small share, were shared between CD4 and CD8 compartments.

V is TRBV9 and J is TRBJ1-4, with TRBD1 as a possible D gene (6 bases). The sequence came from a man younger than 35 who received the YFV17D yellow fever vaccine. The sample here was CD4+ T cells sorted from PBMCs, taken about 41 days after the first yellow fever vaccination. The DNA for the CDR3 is TGTGCCAGCAGCGTAGAATGGGGGGGCTACGAAAAACTGTTTTTT. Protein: CASSVEWGGYEKLFF.